Below, 13 T cell receptor beta chains from the same sample are listed, as sequenced in a study of shared clonotypes between healthy human individuals. Clones were sequenced by immunoSEQ multiplex PCR, and TCRdb holds only the in-frame ones, with some missing. The table includes about 380,000 clones, approximately 97% detected once. Sequenced sample: memory CD8+ T cells sorted from blood. The subset: CD45RO+ cells pooled with CCR7-negative TemRA cells. These receptors originate from a man aged 25 to 45 in good health.

V usage is TRBV5-4 and J usage is TRBJ1-1, with 9 positions matching TRBD1. Germline CDR1 SGHNT, CDR2 YYREEE (reference sequence). The CDR3 runs 12 residues. V was clipped by 4 bases and J by 7 bases; unmatched bases: 2. The CDR3 sequence is CASSAGQGEAFF. The DNA of the CDR3 is TGTGCCAGCAGCGCGGGACAGGGTGAAGCTTTCTTT.

The J gene is TRBJ2-3, the V gene TRBV7-9, with 9 bases matching TRBD2. With V trimmed by 1 base and J by 4 bases, 3 bases remained unmatched. CDR3 length: 15 residues. From germline, CDR1 is SEHNR and CDR2 FQNEAQ (reference sequence). The CDR3 DNA sequence: TGTGCCAGCAGCTTAGGGACTAGCGACGCAGATACGCAGTATTTT. Translated, it gives CASSLGTSDADTQYF.

This clone was detected only once. The chain couples TRBV30 to TRBJ2-1; 7 nucleotides line up with TRBD2. V was pared by 4 bases and J by 1 base, with 13 bases of the junction left unmatched. The CDR3 is 17 amino acids. Germline CDR1 reads GTSNPN; CDR2 reads SVGIG (reference sequence). The CDR3 region has the DNA TGTGCCTGGAAGGGTATTGGGGGGGAGAAATCCTACAATGAGCAGTTCTTC. As protein: CAWKGIGGEKSYNEQFF.

The chain employs TRBV28 and TRBJ2-7; the match to TRBD2 covers 8 bases. The ends lost 8 bases at V and 3 bases at J; junction bases unmatched: 6. This CDR3 region has 13 residues. The germline CDR1 and CDR2 sequences are MDHEN and SYDVKM. The CDR3 is CASCYGGGYEQYF. Here the CDR3 DNA reads TGTGCCAGCTGCTACGGGGGGGGCTACGAGCAGTACTTC.

The V gene is TRBV2, the J gene TRBJ2-3; D not certain. This CDR3 region has 11 residues. Germline loops: CDR1 SNHLY, CDR2 FYNNEI. The V gene lost 6 bases and the J gene lost 3 bases, with 4 bases spanning the gap. The CDR3, as DNA: TGTGCCAGCAGACAGACAGATACGCAGTATTTT. It encodes CASRQTDTQYF.

This chain joins TRBV7-9 and TRBJ1-1; TRBD1 matches at 7 bases. J was trimmed by 5 bases and V by 4 bases; bases with no gene match: 7. Germline-derived CDR1 and CDR2 are SEHNR and FQNEAQ (reference sequence). The CDR3 runs 14 residues. The CDR3 DNA sequence: TGTGCCAGCAGCTGGGGGACAGAAGAAACTGAAGCTTTCTTT. Translating it yields CASSWGTEETEAFF.

V is TRBV5-1 and J is TRBJ1-1; D gene uncertain. The CDR3 consists of 13 residues. V was pared by 0 bases and J by 3 bases, with 6 bases between. Germline CDR1 is SGHRS and CDR2 is YFSETQ. CDR3 nucleotides: TGCGCCAGCAGCTTGGGATGGGACACTGAAGCTTTCTTT. The encoded protein is CASSLGWDTEAFF.

The CDR3 here is CASSRYSGRPYEQYF. The DNA for the CDR3 is TGTGCCAGCAGCCGCTATAGCGGGAGACCCTACGAGCAGTACTTC. The V and J genes are TRBV6-5 and TRBJ2-7; 9 nucleotides match TRBD2. The CDR3 extends over 15 amino acids. V lost 6 bases to trimming and J lost 2 bases; unmatched junction nucleotides: 8. Germline CDR1 is MNHEY and CDR2 is SVGAGI.

The count of this clone is one. This chain uses TRBV7-2 with TRBJ2-1; 9 nucleotides match TRBD2. The J segment lost 7 bases and the V segment lost 5 bases, leaving 9 bases of the junction unmatched. CDR3 length: 15 amino acids. Germline loops: CDR1 SGHTA, CDR2 FQGNSA. The CDR3 region is CASSTRLADGNEQFF. The CDR3 bases are TGTGCCAGCAGCACCCGACTAGCGGATGGGAATGAGCAGTTCTTC.

Comments on this clone: A read error may produce the germline difference seen at one junction end. The chain couples TRBV7-8 to TRBJ2-1; D unresolved. The CDR3 totals 14 residues. Germline-derived CDR1 and CDR2 are SGHVS and FQNEAQ. The CDR3 region is CASSPKPVYHEQFF. The CDR3 DNA reads as TGTGCCAGCAGCCCCAAGCCCGTCTACCATGAGCAGTTCTTC.

V is TRBV30 and J is TRBJ1-3; TRBD1 matches 7 bases. The CDR3 is 11 residues long. The trim removed 8 bases at V and 9 bases at J, leaving 7 bases unmatched. Germline CDR1 and CDR2: GTSNPN and SVGIG (reference sequence). The chain's CDR3 is CAGTDRVTIYF. The CDR3 DNA follows: TGTGCCGGAACAGACAGGGTCACCATATATTTT.

The CDR3 spells CASSPPLGPTDTQYF. The CDR3 DNA follows: TGCGCCAGCAGTCCACCTTTAGGCCCCACAGATACGCAGTATTTT. The gene calls are TRBV4-1 and TRBJ2-3; D uncertain. Germline V gene sequence: CDR1 MGHRA, CDR2 YSYEKL. V gave up 6 bases and J gave up 2 bases, with 15 bases separating them. The length of the CDR3 is 15 residues.

This chain connects TRBV5-6 to TRBJ2-5, with TRBD2 as a possible D gene (6 bases). The CDR3 has 16 amino acids. Germline V gene lookup returns CDR1 SGHDT and CDR2 YYEEEE. V gave up 2 bases and J gave up 1 base, with 15 bases separating them. The DNA for the CDR3 is TGTGCCAGCAGCTTTAGGAGGGAAGGGTTCCAAGAGACCCAGTACTTC. Translating it yields CASSFRREGFQETQYF.